This T cell receptor (beta chain) was captured by sequencing in a study of blood T cell repertoires in COVID-19. Study-level information: Nucleic acid was either cDNA or gDNA, and it came from T cells, B-cell-depleted T cells, or PBMCs.

In germline, CDR1 is LNHDA, CDR2 SQIVND (reference sequence). CDR3 size: 15 residues. Trimming took 7 bases from V and 4 from J; bases not matched to a gene: 9. Generated by immunoSEQ multiplex PCR, the TCRdb table keeps only in-frame clones and is missing some. Found here are 200,000 to 250,000 clones, over 75% of them singletons; the top ten hold around 13%. The sequencing sample was made of peripheral blood. The chain employs TRBV19 and TRBJ1-3; 8 bases are a match to TRBD1. The sequence was collected from a human donor in a cohort sampled during active COVID-19. DNA for the CDR3: TGTGCCAGTAATCGTGACAGGGGATCAGGAAACACCATATATTTT. Protein: CASNRDRGSGNTIYF.